This TCR beta chain was captured in a study of T cell repertoires in cytomegalovirus infection (dated by TCRdb to about 2019). As for the study more broadly: Donor HLA type was relevant to the analysis, because carriage of CMV infection together with the matching HLA type was indicated by public TCR beta signatures. Overall study outcomes, separate from this receptor: The ex vivo response was dominated by HLA-C-restricted CMV-specific TCR beta clonotypes, and the single most frequent clonotype in two of eight donors was supplied by these HLA-C-restricted clonotypes. Cumulative frequency of public TCR beta family members discriminated carriers of CMV infection plus the relevant HLA type in this cohort and an independent 352-donor cohort.

The listed sequencing device is Illumina HiSeq 1500. TCRdb reprocessing: public reads trimmed at Q25 with fastp, clones called with MiXCR, in-frame beta chains kept. Each record represents a unique CDR3 protein, reported with the most common genes and DNA among its rows. This sample holds around 740,000 distinct CDR3 sequences; 35% to 45% were observed only once. Of the sample, under 3% falls within the top ten clones. In regard to this clonotype: There is no known antigen for this receptor. Base qualities are not at hand, and no much larger clone is one base apart.

The clonotype comes from a human donor in good health (CMV status not recorded). Some clones in this sample may be carry-over from other donors' samples. The sequencing input was PBMCs.

The DNA reads TGTGCCAGCAGCTCCTTTACCCGCGACAATGAGCAGTTCTTC. This is translated as CASSSFTRDNEQFF. Recombination connected TRBV7-4 to TRBJ2-1; too little of a D gene remains to name it. Between the V and J ends, shortened by 4 bases and 5 bases respectively, the junction contains 12 bases. The CDR3 contains 14 residues, cysteine and phenylalanine counted. Of the read, only the CDR3 DNA is kept; its 42 bases are in frame from base 1. Via the germline V gene, CDR1 is SGHVT and CDR2 SQSDAQ.